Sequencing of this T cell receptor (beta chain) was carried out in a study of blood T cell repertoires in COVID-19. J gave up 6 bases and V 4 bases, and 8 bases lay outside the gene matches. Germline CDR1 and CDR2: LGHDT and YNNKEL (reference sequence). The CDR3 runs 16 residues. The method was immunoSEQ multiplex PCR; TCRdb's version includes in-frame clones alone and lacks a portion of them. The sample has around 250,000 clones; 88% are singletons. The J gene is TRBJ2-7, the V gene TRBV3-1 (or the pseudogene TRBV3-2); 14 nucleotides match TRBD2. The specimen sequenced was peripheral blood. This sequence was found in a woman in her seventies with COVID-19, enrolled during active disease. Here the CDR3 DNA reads TGTGCCAGCAGCCTGGGACTAGCGGGAGTAACGGGCGAGCAGTACTTC. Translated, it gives CASSLGLAGVTGEQYF.